This TCR beta chain appears in the sequencing data of a study of shared clonotypes between healthy human individuals. The study's findings and limits: Non-shared clonotypes displayed generation probabilities falling below those of clonotypes present in all four donors.

With regard to this clone: Its antigen is not known.

CD45RO-negative CD8 cells positively selected for CCR7 made up the naive population, which excluded terminally differentiated effector memory CD45RA+ cells. The assay was immunoSEQ multiplex PCR, and TCRdb's table has in-frame clones only and misses some. This table has millions of clones, about 92% appearing once. Germline-derived CDR1 and CDR2 are LNHDA and SQIVND (reference sequence). The ends were cut back, 5 bases at V and 1 base at J, with 20 bases in the middle. There are 17 residues in the CDR3. This chain uses TRBV19 with TRBJ1-1, with D possibly matching TRBD1 (6 bases). This TCR came from a man aged 18 to 30 in good health. Some clones in this sample may be carry-over from other donors' samples. The sequencing sample was made of naive CD8+ T cells from PBMCs. The CDR3 region is CASSVYRATSRNTEAFF. CDR3 sequence (DNA): TGTGCCAGTAGTGTTTACAGGGCTACTTCTCGGAACACTGAAGCTTTCTTT.